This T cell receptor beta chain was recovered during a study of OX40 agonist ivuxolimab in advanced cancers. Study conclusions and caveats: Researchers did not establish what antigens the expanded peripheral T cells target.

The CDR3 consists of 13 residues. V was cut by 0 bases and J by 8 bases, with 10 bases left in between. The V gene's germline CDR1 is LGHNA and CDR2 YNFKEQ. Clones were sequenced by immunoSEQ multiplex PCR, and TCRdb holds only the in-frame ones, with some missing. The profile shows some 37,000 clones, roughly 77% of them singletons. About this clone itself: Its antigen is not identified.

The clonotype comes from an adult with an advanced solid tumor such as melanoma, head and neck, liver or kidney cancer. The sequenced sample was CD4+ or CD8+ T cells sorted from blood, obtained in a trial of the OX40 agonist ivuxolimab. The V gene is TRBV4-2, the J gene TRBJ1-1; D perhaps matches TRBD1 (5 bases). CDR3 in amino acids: CASSQDWGREAFF. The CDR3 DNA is TGTGCCAGCAGCCAAGATTGGGGCAGGGAAGCTTTCTTT.